Each of the 17 T cell receptor beta chains below was sequenced from the same sample in a study of blood T cell repertoires in COVID-19. Only in-frame clones appear in the TCRdb table, and some are missing; sequencing was by immunoSEQ multiplex PCR. The table has more than 250,000 clones, approximately 88% seen once. The sequenced sample consisted of PBMCs or T cells enriched from blood (not recorded which). The receptor source for this set is a woman between 35 and 50 years old with acute COVID-19.

This clone was detected once. The chain joins TRBV28 to TRBJ1-1; possibly TRBD1 for D (6 bases). V was pared by 5 bases and J by 8 bases, with 9 bases between. CDR1 is MDHEN, CDR2 SYDVKM, per germline. There are 11 residues in the CDR3. The CDR3 protein is CASSADREAFF. CDR3 bases: TGTGCCAGCAGTGCGGACAGAGAAGCTTTCTTT.

The rearrangement joins TRBV27 to TRBJ2-3; 13 bases agree with TRBD2. V lost 1 base to trimming and J lost 3 bases; unmatched junction nucleotides: 7. Germline CDR1 is MNHEY and CDR2 is SMNVEV (reference sequence). The CDR3 totals 18 residues. Here the CDR3 reads CASSLFAGLAGATDTQYF. The CDR3 DNA follows: TGTGCCAGCAGTTTATTTGCAGGACTAGCGGGGGCAACAGATACGCAGTATTTT.

CDR3 amino acids: CASSEIAGGPDTQYF. The CDR3 region has the DNA TGTGCCAGCAGTGAAATAGCGGGAGGGCCAGATACGCAGTATTTT. The chain is built from TRBV6-1 and TRBJ2-3; 11 nucleotides agree with TRBD2. Per germline, CDR1 MNHNS and CDR2 SASEGT. There are 15 residues in the CDR3. Germline trimming cut 2 bases from V and 4 bases from J; bases unmatched to any gene: 2.

This clone has more than one count but fewer than ten. A junction end diverges from the germline sequence, so it may reflect a read error. The chain links TRBV2 to TRBJ1-2; D ambiguous. CDR1 and CDR2 (germline): SNHLY, FYNNEI. The CDR3 has 10 amino acids. The CDR3 coding sequence is TGTGCCAGCAGCGCGAATCTAGCCCACTTC. Protein sequence: CASSANLAHF.

The chain is built from TRBV24-1 and TRBJ2-5; D unclear. Germline values: CDR1 KGHDR, CDR2 SFDVKD. Trimming cost V 2 bases and J 1 base, with 10 bases left between them. The CDR3 has 15 residues. CDR3 nucleotide sequence: TGTGCCACCAGTGATTCCCTCGCGGCCCAAGAGACCCAGTACTTC. This translates into CATSDSLAAQETQYF.

The V call is TRBV7-6, the J call TRBJ2-2, with a tentative D call TRBD2 (6 bases). The germline CDR1 and CDR2 sequences are SGHVS and FNYEAQ. The ends were cut back, 5 bases at V and 4 bases at J, with 11 bases in the middle. The CDR3 runs 14 residues. The CDR3 loop reads CASSPPGGTGELFF. The CDR3 DNA is TGTGCCAGCAGCCCCCCCGGGGGCACCGGGGAGCTGTTTTTT.

The genes are TRBV6-5 and TRBJ2-7; possibly TRBD2 for D (6 bases). CDR1 MNHEY and CDR2 SVGAGI come from the germline V gene. The V end was cut by 7 bases, the J end by 3 bases, with 19 bases between. This CDR3 has 15 amino acids. The CDR3 region has the DNA TGTGCCAGCAAGCTAGGCCGCGGGAATCGCTACGAGCAGTACGTC. This gives the protein CASKLGRGNRYEQYV.

The rearrangement uses TRBV5-6 and TRBJ2-5; TRBD1 matches at 7 bases. Germline CDR1 is SGHDT and CDR2 is YYEEEE. V gave up 4 bases and J gave up 6 bases; unmatched junction bases: 9. The CDR3 is made up of 14 amino acids. CDR3 bases: TGTGCCAGCAGCGGAGAACAGGGGCAGCAGACCCAGTACTTC. It codes for CASSGEQGQQTQYF.

This chain links TRBV10-3 with TRBJ2-7; 7 nucleotides agree with TRBD1. The ends lost 6 bases at V and 3 bases at J; junction bases unmatched: 5. The length of the CDR3 is 13 residues. Germline V CDR1 and CDR2: ENHRY, SYGVKD. CDR3 sequence (DNA): TGTGCCATCAGCGGGACAGAAAGCTACGAGCAGTACTTC. Translation: CAISGTESYEQYF.

The chain couples TRBV9 to TRBJ1-4; perhaps TRBD1 as D (5 bases). CDR1 and CDR2 (germline): SGDLS, YYNGEE. The CDR3 covers 13 residues. Trimming shortened V by 2 bases and J by 5 bases, and 7 bases separated the two germline ends. Here the CDR3 reads CASSVGGNEKLFF. The CDR3, as DNA: TGTGCCAGCAGCGTTGGGGGGAATGAAAAACTGTTTTTT.

The gene calls are TRBV11-2 and TRBJ2-3; 11 bases fit TRBD2. The CDR3 extends over 18 amino acids. Looked up from germline, CDR1 is SGHAT and CDR2 is FQNNGV. Germline trimming cut 5 bases from V and 5 bases from J; bases unmatched to any gene: 15. The CDR3: CASSPRRPLAGGGDTQYF. The CDR3 nucleotides read TGTGCCAGCAGCCCACGGCGTCCCTTAGCGGGAGGGGGAGATACGCAGTATTTT.

The chain recombines TRBV28 with TRBJ2-1; 8 nucleotides line up with TRBD2. There are 16 residues in the CDR3. Germline V lookup: CDR1 MDHEN, CDR2 SYDVKM. The V and J ends lost 5 bases and 5 bases, in that order; junction bases with no gene match: 11. In DNA, the CDR3 is TGTGCCAGCAGTCCTACTCCGGGACTAGTTAACAATGAGCAGTTCTTC. This encodes CASSPTPGLVNNEQFF.

The CDR3, as DNA: TGTGCCAGTAGTTTCAGGGGAGACTACGAGCAGTACTTC. Amino acid sequence: CASSFRGDYEQYF. This chain links TRBV19 with TRBJ2-7, with a weak D call TRBD1 (6 bases). Germline V gives CDR1 LNHDA, CDR2 SQIVND (reference sequence). The CDR3 loop spans 13 amino acids. V lost 5 bases to trimming and J lost 3 bases, with 11 bases between them.

The rearrangement uses TRBV20-1 and TRBJ2-7, with 8 bases that match TRBD2. Germline V CDR1 and CDR2: DFQATT, SNEGSKA (reference sequence). The CDR3 is 11 residues long. The trim removed 4 bases at V and 9 bases at J, leaving 5 bases unmatched. The CDR3: CSANLAGRQYF. The DNA of the CDR3 is TGCAGTGCTAATTTAGCGGGAAGGCAGTACTTC.

The chain is built from TRBV28 and TRBJ1-5, with a tentative D call TRBD1 (6 bases). Deletions cut 6 bases from V and 7 bases from J, with 13 bases between. Germline V gene sequence: CDR1 MDHEN, CDR2 SYDVKM. The CDR3 consists of 13 residues. The CDR3, as DNA: TGTGCCAGCAGAAGCACAGGGTCCCAGCCCCAGCATTTT. Its protein is CASRSTGSQPQHF.

This chain connects TRBV30 to TRBJ1-4; a weak D match, TRBD1 (5 bases). The CDR3 totals 13 residues. V was cut by 2 bases and J by 10 bases, with 14 bases left in between. From germline, CDR1 is GTSNPN and CDR2 SVGIG (reference sequence). CDR3 sequence reads: CAWSSVGGTKLFF. The CDR3, as DNA: TGTGCCTGGAGTAGTGTCGGAGGGACAAAACTGTTTTTT.

V gene TRBV24-1 combines with J gene TRBJ2-1, with 14 nucleotides matching TRBD2. Germline lookup yields CDR1 KGHDR and CDR2 SFDVKD. CDR3 length equals 21 residues. The J segment lost 7 bases and the V segment lost 3 bases, leaving 19 bases of the junction unmatched. This CDR3 is CATSDHTGTSGRRGYANEQFF. DNA of the CDR3: TGTGCCACCAGTGATCATACCGGGACTAGCGGGAGAAGGGGATACGCGAATGAGCAGTTCTTC.